This entry lists 5 T cell receptor beta chains sequenced from one sample in a study of T cell responses to AZD1222 COVID-19 vaccine (dated by TCRdb to the early 2020s). The time point label corresponds to: baseline before first vaccination. Library generation was performed with the immunoSEQ multiplex PCR assay. The immuneACCESS repertoire file appears here via TCRdb, limited to in-frame rearrangements. These files lack a portion of the clones; in checked studies, under half of the deficit traces to unresolved V genes, and the cause of the others is not known. This sample comprises roughly 140,000 clones, approximately 89% of them detected only once. About 5.3% of the sample comes from the top ten. The specimen comprised peripheral blood, sampled on day 0 of AZD1222 vaccination. The receptors originated from an adult in good health.

The rearrangement links TRBV12-3 or TRBV12-4 to TRBJ1-6, with no clear D. The V end was cut by 6 bases, the J end by 6 bases, with 6 bases between. The CDR3 consists of 12 residues. CDR3 sequence reads: CASSHSNSPLHF. The DNA of the CDR3 is TGTGCCAGCAGCCACAGTAATTCACCCCTCCACTTT.

The chain links TRBV24-1 to TRBJ1-2; D gene uncertain. Trimming stripped 5 bases from V and 4 bases from J, with 10 bases between. Germline CDR1 is KGHDR and CDR2 is SFDVKD. The CDR3 has 13 amino acids. The CDR3 sequence is CATSAEGLYGYTF. CDR3 DNA: TGTGCCACCAGTGCTGAGGGCCTCTATGGCTACACCTTC.

The gene calls are TRBV21-1 and TRBJ2-7. TRBV21-1 is an annotated pseudogene. CDR3 size: 14 residues. This chain's CDR3 is CASRVEGRRYEQYF. Written as DNA, the CDR3 is TGTGCCAGCAGGGTAGAAGGAAGAAGGTACGAGCAGTACTTC.

This clone was counted only a few times. The chain couples TRBV10-3 to TRBJ1-6; 9 positions match TRBD1. V lost 10 bases, J lost 7 bases, and 8 bases stayed unmatched. This CDR3 contains 14 residues. The V gene's germline CDR1 is ENHRY and CDR2 SYGVKD. CDR3 region: CATRAGQGNSPLHF. DNA of the CDR3: TGTGCCACCAGGGCGGGACAGGGAAATTCACCCCTCCACTTT.

The chain recombines TRBV5-6 with TRBJ2-2, with D perhaps TRBD1 or TRBD2 (6 bases each). The germline CDR1 and CDR2 sequences are SGHDT and YYEEEE. Trimming removed 6 bases from V and 6 bases from J, with 18 bases in between. The CDR3 length is 15 residues. CDR3: CASTPGGGPSGELFF. Written as DNA, the CDR3 is TGTGCCAGCACCCCCGGGGGCGGACCATCCGGGGAGCTGTTTTTT.